These 24 T cell receptor beta chains share one sample of origin, sequenced in a study of PD-1 blockade in classical Hodgkin lymphoma. Time point in this sample: cycle 4 day 1 (C4D1), after five to seven weeks of nivolumab. After autologous stem cell transplantation all patients relapsed, and prior brentuximab vedotin exposure differed between cohorts. The assay was immunoSEQ multiplex PCR, and TCRdb's table has in-frame clones only and misses some. The table lists about 24,000 clones, 84% of them singletons. The material sequenced was peripheral blood mononuclear cells (PBMCs), taken before the fourth cycle of nivolumab. All receptors come from a human donor with classical Hodgkin lymphoma.

For the CDR3, the DNA is TGTGCCAGTAGTACGACTAGCGGGGCCTACGAGCAGTACTTC. Translation gives CASSTTSGAYEQYF. The chain has TRBV19 and TRBJ2-7, with TRBD2 identical over 11 bases. The CDR3 has 14 residues. Germline assignment: CDR1 LNHDA and CDR2 SQIVND (reference sequence). The V gene end was trimmed by 4 bases and the J gene end by 2 bases; junction bases not matched to a gene: 1.

The chain carries TRBV19 and TRBJ2-3, with D possibly being TRBD1 or TRBD2 (6 bases each). Germline V gene lookup returns CDR1 LNHDA and CDR2 SQIVND (reference sequence). The V and J ends lost 6 bases and 4 bases respectively, with 17 bases between them. CDR3 length: 15 residues. The DNA of the CDR3 is TGTGCCAGTAGGAGGTACCCCCGGGGGCCAGATACGCAGTATTTT. This codes for CASRRYPRGPDTQYF.

V is TRBV19 and J is TRBJ2-1; 8 bases agree with TRBD2. Germline CDR1 reads LNHDA; CDR2 reads SQIVND (reference sequence). The length of the CDR3 is 14 residues. With V trimmed by 3 bases and J by 6 bases, 4 bases remained unmatched. The CDR3 region has the DNA TGTGCCAGTAGTATGACTAGCGTGGGCAATGAGCAGTTCTTC. It is translated as CASSMTSVGNEQFF.

This chain joins TRBV9 and TRBJ1-1, with 8 positions matching TRBD1. The CDR3 contains 15 residues. CDR1 is SGDLS and CDR2 is YYNGEE in the germline V gene. V shed 3 bases, J shed 1 base, and the junction held 5 bases outside the gene matches. CDR3 loop: CASSGRGQANTEAFF. CDR3 sequence (DNA): TGTGCCAGCAGCGGTAGGGGACAGGCGAACACTGAAGCTTTCTTT.

About this clone itself: One junction end does not reproduce the germline sequence, and a read error may be involved. The sample carries other DNA sequences with the same CDR3. The chain links TRBV6-5 to TRBJ2-3, with 9 bases matching TRBD2. There are 15 residues in the CDR3. CDR1 and CDR2 from the germline V gene are MNHEY and SVGAGI. The CDR3 sequence is CASSSIAGGTDTQYF. The CDR3 nucleotides are TGCGCCAGCAGTTCCATTGCGGGGGGGACAGATACGCAGTATTTT.

This clone was observed a handful of times. The V call is TRBV28, the J call TRBJ1-2, with TRBD1 as a possible D gene (5 bases). Per the germline V gene, CDR1 is MDHEN and CDR2 is SYDVKM. The CDR3 loop spans 15 amino acids. V was pared by 5 bases and J by 1 base, with 14 bases between. The CDR3 nucleotides read TGTGCCAGCAGTCTACCCGGACACCTTAACTATGGCTACACCTTC. Protein: CASSLPGHLNYGYTF.

The rearrangement joins TRBV6-5 to TRBJ2-1; 11 nucleotides line up with TRBD2. This CDR3 has 15 residues. Germline V gene data show CDR1 as MNHEY and CDR2 as SVGAGI. V was pared by 0 bases and J by 11 bases, with 6 bases of the junction left unmatched. CDR3 sequence (DNA): TGTGCCAGCAGTTACTCGGTAGCGGGGGGGGCAAAGCAGTTCTTC. Translating gives CASSYSVAGGAKQFF.

The chain has TRBV11-2 and TRBJ1-2, with no clear D. This CDR3 is 12 amino acids long. V was trimmed by 5 bases and J by 4 bases, leaving 8 bases between them. The V gene's germline CDR1 is SGHAT and CDR2 FQNNGV. The CDR3 is CASSREIYGYTF. In DNA form, the CDR3 reads TGTGCCAGCAGCCGGGAGATCTATGGCTACACCTTC.

The J gene is TRBJ2-2, the V gene TRBV19; TRBD2 might be the D (6 bases). The CDR3 runs to 15 residues. V gave up 3 bases and J gave up 7 bases, with 15 bases separating them. Germline values: CDR1 LNHDA, CDR2 SQIVND (reference sequence). The CDR3 loop reads CASSMEGPFYGELFF. The CDR3 nucleotides are TGTGCCAGTAGTATGGAGGGACCGTTTTACGGGGAGCTGTTTTTT. Full variable domain (missing parts from reference TRBV19 and TRBJ2-2): DGGITQSPKYLFRKEGQNVTLSCEQNLNHDAMYWYRQDPGQGLRLIYYSQIVNDFQKGDIAEGYSVSREKKESFPLTVTSAQKNPTAFYLCASSMEGPFYGELFFGEGSRLTVL.

The chain combines TRBV29-1 with TRBJ2-3; D might be TRBD1 (6 bases). V was clipped by 1 base and J by 0 bases, with 11 bases between them. The CDR3 totals 15 residues. Germline V gene sequence: CDR1 SQVTM, CDR2 ANQGSEA. The DNA of the CDR3 is TGCAGCGTTGAAGGCGGCAGGGGAAGCACAGATACGCAGTATTTT. Translating it yields CSVEGGRGSTDTQYF.

Only a few counts were recorded for this clone. The chain combines TRBV6-6 with TRBJ2-5; 7 nucleotides match TRBD1. J was trimmed by 4 bases and V by 0 bases; bases with no gene match: 8. The V gene's germline CDR1 is MNHNY and CDR2 SVGAGI (reference sequence). CDR3 length equals 16 residues. CDR3 in DNA: TGTGCCAGCAGTTACTCGAACGAGGGGGCGGGAGAGACCCAGTACTTC. Encoded protein: CASSYSNEGAGETQYF.

This clone was counted once. The rearrangement links TRBV4-1 to TRBJ2-1, with 7 positions matching TRBD2. V lost 1 base and J lost 8; bases outside the gene matches: 2. Germline values: CDR1 MGHRA, CDR2 YSYEKL. The CDR3 has 13 amino acids. In DNA form, the CDR3 reads TGCGCCAGCAGCCAAGGGGGGGGAGATGAGCAGTTCTTC. This encodes CASSQGGGDEQFF.

V usage is TRBV9 and J usage is TRBJ1-1, with D possibly being TRBD1 (5 bases). The length of the CDR3 is 15 residues. Trimming pared 3 bases from V and 0 bases from J, leaving 12 bases between. Germline V gene data show CDR1 as SGDLS and CDR2 as YYNGEE. Here the CDR3 DNA reads TGTGCCAGCAGCGCCCCTCAGGGAATGAACACTGAAGCTTTCTTT. This sequence encodes CASSAPQGMNTEAFF.

The V call is TRBV7-3, the J call TRBJ1-2; possibly TRBD1 for D (6 bases). V was clipped by 3 bases and J by 3 bases, with 14 bases between them. The CDR3 runs to 15 residues. Germline assignment: CDR1 SGHTA and CDR2 FQGTGA. In DNA form, the CDR3 reads TGTGCCAGCAGCTTGACAGGATCAGAGGACTATGGCTACACCTTC. This translates into CASSLTGSEDYGYTF. The entire variable domain, with the rest obtained from reference TRBV7-3 and TRBJ1-2, is as follows: GAGVSQTPSNKVTEKGKYVELRCDPISGHTALYWYRQSLGQGPEFLIYFQGTGAADDSGLPNDRFFAVRPEGSVSTLKIQRTERGDSAVYLCASSLTGSEDYGYTFGSGTRLTVV.

The rearrangement links TRBV19 to TRBJ2-1, with 8 bases lining up with TRBD2. The V gene's germline CDR1 is LNHDA and CDR2 SQIVND (reference sequence). The CDR3 extends over 15 amino acids. The V gene end was trimmed by 6 bases and the J gene end by 5 bases; junction bases not matched to a gene: 9. CDR3 DNA: TGTGCCAGTAGCCTACTAGCGGCACAAGACAATGAGCAGTTCTTC. Its protein product is CASSLLAAQDNEQFF.

V gene TRBV30 combines with J gene TRBJ1-1; possible D gene TRBD1, 5 bases. V lost 6 bases and J 0 bases, leaving 11 bases between the germline ends. This CDR3 spans 13 amino acids. Germline V gene data show CDR1 as GTSNPN and CDR2 as SVGIG (reference sequence). CDR3 coding DNA: TGTGCCTGTCGGGACTCTATGAACACTGAAGCTTTCTTT. Encoded protein: CACRDSMNTEAFF. The entire variable domain, with the rest obtained from reference TRBV30 and TRBJ1-1, is as follows: SQTIHQWPATLVQPVGSPLSLECTVEGTSNPNLYWYRQAAGRGLQLLFYSVGIGQISSEVPQNLSASRPQDRQFILSSKKLLLSDSGFYLCACRDSMNTEAFFGQGTRLTVV.

The chain carries TRBV12-1 and TRBJ1-1. TRBV12-1 is marked as a pseudogene. This CDR3 spans 14 amino acids. CDR3 residues: CASSIHGGNTEAFF. CDR3 DNA: TGTGCCAGCAGCATCCACGGGGGAAACACTGAAGCTTTCTTT.

The chain joins TRBV18 to TRBJ1-1; D remains ambiguous. The germline gives CDR1 KGHSH, CDR2 LQKENI. Trimming removed 5 bases at V and 0 bases at J, with 7 bases between. This CDR3 contains 13 residues. CDR3 sequence: CASSGWVNTEAFF. In DNA, the CDR3 is TGTGCCAGCTCAGGGTGGGTGAACACTGAAGCTTTCTTT.

The chain uses TRBV4-2 and TRBJ1-1, with D unresolved. V was clipped by 8 bases and J by 0 bases, with 13 bases between them. This CDR3 has 14 amino acids. CDR1 is LGHNA, CDR2 YNFKEQ, per germline. The CDR3: CASSQTWVNTEAFF. The CDR3 DNA is TGTGCCAGCTCGCAGACTTGGGTGAACACTGAAGCTTTCTTT.

This chain uses TRBV4-3 with TRBJ1-2; D call uncertain. Trimming stripped 0 bases from V and 4 bases from J, with 6 bases between. Germline lookup yields CDR1 LGHNA and CDR2 YSLEER. This CDR3 is 13 amino acids long. CDR3: CASSQDRFYGYTF. The CDR3 coding sequence is TGCGCCAGCAGCCAAGACAGGTTCTATGGCTACACCTTC.

The CDR3 region has the DNA TGTGCCAGCAGCTCGTGGGGGACTGAAGCTTTCTTT. Its translation is CASSSWGTEAFF. The gene calls are TRBV11-2 and TRBJ1-1; possibly TRBD1 for D (5 bases). Germline assignment: CDR1 SGHAT and CDR2 FQNNGV. This CDR3 is built from 12 residues. Trimming took 4 bases from V and 5 from J, leaving 8 bases between them.

V is TRBV2 and J is TRBJ2-5; D unclear. Trimming pared 1 base from V and 1 base from J, leaving 4 bases between. Germline V gives CDR1 SNHLY, CDR2 FYNNEI. The CDR3 length is 13 residues. CDR3 in amino acids: CASSEGPQETQYF. DNA for the CDR3: TGTGCCAGCAGTGAAGGACCCCAAGAGACCCAGTACTTC.

The rearrangement uses TRBV6-5 and TRBJ2-1; perhaps TRBD2 as D (5 bases). This CDR3 is 11 amino acids long. The V and J ends lost 6 bases and 10 bases respectively, with 10 bases between them. Germline CDR1 reads MNHEY; CDR2 reads SVGAGI. The CDR3 here is CASSPWREQFF. As DNA, the CDR3 is TGTGCCAGCAGCCCGTGGAGGGAGCAGTTCTTC.

In its sample, this clone was seen a few times. J is TRBJ2-1 and V is TRBV7-9, with D unresolved. Germline CDR1 reads SEHNR; CDR2 reads FQNEAQ (reference sequence). Trimming took off 3 bases at V and 6 bases at J, with 21 bases between the two ends. The length of the CDR3 is 17 residues. CDR3 coding DNA: TGTGCCAGCAGCTTCCTCCCCGTGGGGTTACGTTTCAATGAGCAGTTCTTC. Its protein is CASSFLPVGLRFNEQFF.